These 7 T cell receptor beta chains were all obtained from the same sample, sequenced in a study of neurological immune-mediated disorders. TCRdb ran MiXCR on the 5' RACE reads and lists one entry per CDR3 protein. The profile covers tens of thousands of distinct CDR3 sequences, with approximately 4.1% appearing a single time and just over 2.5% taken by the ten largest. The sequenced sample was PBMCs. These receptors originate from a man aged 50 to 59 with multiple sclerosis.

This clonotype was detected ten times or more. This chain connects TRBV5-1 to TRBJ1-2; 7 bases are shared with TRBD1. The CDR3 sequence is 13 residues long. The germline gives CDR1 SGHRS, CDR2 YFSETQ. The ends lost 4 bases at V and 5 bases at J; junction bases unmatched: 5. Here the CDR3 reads CASSKGQIYGYTF. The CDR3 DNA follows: TGCGCCAGCAGCAAGGGACAGATATATGGCTACACCTTC.

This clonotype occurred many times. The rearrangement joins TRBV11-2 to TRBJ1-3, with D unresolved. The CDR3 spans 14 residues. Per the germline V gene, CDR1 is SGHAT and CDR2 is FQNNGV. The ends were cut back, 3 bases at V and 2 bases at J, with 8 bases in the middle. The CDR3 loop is CASSLSLAGNTIYF. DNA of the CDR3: TGTGCCAGCAGCTTGTCGTTGGCTGGAAACACCATATATTTT.

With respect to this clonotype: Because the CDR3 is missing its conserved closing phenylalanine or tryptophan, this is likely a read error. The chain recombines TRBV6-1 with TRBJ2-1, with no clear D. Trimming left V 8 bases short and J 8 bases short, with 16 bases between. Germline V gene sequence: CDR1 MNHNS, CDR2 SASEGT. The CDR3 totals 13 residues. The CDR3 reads CASSTWLSYEQFY. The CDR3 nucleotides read TGTGCCAGCTCAACTTGGTTGTCCTATGAGCAGTTCTAC.

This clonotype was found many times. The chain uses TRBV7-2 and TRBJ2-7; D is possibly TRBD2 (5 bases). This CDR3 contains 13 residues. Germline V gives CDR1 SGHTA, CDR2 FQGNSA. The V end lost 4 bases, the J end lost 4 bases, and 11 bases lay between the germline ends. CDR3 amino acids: CASSWQSGYEQYV. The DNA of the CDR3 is TGTGCCAGCAGCTGGCAGTCGGGGTACGAGCAGTACGTC.

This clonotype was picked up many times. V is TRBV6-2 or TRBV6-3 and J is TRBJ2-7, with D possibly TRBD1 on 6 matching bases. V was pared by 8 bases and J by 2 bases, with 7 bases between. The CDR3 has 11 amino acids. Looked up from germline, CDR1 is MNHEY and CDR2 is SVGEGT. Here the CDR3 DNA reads TGTGCCAGCGGACAGACCTACGAGCAGTACTTC. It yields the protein CASGQTYEQYF.

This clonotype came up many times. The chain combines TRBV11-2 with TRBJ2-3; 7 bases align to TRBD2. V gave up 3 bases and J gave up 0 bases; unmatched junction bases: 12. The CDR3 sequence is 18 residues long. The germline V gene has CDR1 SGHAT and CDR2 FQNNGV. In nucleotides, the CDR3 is TGTGCCAGCAGCTTCGGGTTACTAGCGCATCCAAGCACAGATACGCAGTATTTT. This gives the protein CASSFGLLAHPSTDTQYF.

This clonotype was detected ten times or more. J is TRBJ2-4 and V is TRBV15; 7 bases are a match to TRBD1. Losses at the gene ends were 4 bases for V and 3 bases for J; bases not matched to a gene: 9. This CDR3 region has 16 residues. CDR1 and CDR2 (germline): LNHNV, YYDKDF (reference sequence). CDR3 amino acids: CATSTLQGRGKNIQYF. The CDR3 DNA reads TGTGCCACCAGCACATTACAGGGGAGAGGCAAAAACATTCAGTACTTC.